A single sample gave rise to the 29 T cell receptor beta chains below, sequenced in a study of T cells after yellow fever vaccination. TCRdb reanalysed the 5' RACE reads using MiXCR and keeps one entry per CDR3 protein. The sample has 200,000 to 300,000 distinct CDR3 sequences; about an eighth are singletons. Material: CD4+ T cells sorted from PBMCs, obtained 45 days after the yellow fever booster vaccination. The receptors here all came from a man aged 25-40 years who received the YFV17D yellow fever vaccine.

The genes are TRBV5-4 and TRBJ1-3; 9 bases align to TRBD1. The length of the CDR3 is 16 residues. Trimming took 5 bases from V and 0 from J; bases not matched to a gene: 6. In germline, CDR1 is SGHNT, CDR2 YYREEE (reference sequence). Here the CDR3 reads CASSRTGASSGNTIYF. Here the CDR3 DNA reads TGTGCCAGCAGTCGGACAGGGGCGAGCTCTGGAAACACCATATATTTT.

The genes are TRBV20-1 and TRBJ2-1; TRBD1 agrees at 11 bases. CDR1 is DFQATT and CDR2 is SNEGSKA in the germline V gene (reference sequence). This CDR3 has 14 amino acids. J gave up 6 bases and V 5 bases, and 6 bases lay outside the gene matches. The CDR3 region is CSALRTGGINEQFF. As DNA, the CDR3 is TGCAGTGCTTTACGGACAGGGGGCATCAATGAGCAGTTCTTC.

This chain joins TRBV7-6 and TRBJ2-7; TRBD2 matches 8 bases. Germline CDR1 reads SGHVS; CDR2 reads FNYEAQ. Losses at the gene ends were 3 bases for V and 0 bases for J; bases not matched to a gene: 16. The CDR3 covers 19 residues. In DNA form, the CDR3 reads TGTGCCAGCAGCTTTACGGGGGGGTTTTCTAGCGCTAGCTCCTACGAGCAGTACTTC. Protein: CASSFTGGFSSASSYEQYF.

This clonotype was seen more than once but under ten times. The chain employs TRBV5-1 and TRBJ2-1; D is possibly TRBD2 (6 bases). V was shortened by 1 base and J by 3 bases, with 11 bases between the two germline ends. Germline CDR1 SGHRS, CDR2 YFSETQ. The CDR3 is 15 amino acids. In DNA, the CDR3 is TGCGCCAGCAGCTTGCCAGCGGGTGGCTACAATGAGCAGTTCTTC. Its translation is CASSLPAGGYNEQFF.

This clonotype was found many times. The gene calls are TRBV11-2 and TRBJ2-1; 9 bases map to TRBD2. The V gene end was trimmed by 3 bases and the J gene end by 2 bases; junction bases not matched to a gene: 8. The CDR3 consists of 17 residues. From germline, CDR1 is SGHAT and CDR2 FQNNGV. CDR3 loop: CASSFTSGLPTYNEQFF. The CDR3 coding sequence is TGTGCCAGCAGCTTTACTAGCGGGCTTCCTACCTACAATGAGCAGTTCTTC.

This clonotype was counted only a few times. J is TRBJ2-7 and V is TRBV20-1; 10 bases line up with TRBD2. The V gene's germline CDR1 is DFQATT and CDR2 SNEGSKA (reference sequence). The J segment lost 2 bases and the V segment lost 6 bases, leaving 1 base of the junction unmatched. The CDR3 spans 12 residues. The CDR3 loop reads CSALAGAYEQYF. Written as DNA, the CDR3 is TGCAGTGCCCTAGCGGGAGCCTACGAGCAGTACTTC.

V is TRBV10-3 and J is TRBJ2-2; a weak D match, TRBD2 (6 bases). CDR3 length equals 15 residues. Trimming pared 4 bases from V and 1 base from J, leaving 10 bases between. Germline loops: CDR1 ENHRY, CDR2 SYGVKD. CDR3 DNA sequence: TGTGCCATCAGTGGGAGGGCCCGGAACACCGGGGAGCTGTTTTTT. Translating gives CAISGRARNTGELFF.

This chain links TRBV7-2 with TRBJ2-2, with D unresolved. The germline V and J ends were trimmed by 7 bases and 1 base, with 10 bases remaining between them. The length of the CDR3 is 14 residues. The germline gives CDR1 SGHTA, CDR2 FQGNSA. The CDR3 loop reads CASTTQQNTGELFF. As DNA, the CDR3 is TGTGCCAGCACCACACAACAGAACACCGGGGAGCTGTTTTTT. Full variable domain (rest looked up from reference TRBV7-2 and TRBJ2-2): GAGVSQSPSNKVTEKGKDVELRCDPISGHTALYWYRQSLGQGLEFLIYFQGNSAPDKSGLPSDRFSAERTGGSVSTLTIQRTQQEDSAVYLCASTTQQNTGELFFGEGSRLTVL.

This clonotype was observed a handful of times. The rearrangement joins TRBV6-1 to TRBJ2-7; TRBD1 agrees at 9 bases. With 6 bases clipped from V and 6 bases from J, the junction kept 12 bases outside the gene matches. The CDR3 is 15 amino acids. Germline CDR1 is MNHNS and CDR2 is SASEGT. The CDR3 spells CASRPTGGRGSEQYF. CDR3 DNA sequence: TGTGCCAGCAGACCCACAGGGGGCAGGGGGAGCGAGCAGTACTTC.

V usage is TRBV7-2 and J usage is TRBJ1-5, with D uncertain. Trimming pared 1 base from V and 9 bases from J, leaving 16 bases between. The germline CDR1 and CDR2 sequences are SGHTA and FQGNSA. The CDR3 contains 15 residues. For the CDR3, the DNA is TGTGCCAGCAGCTTAGTTGGTAACCACTATGGGCCCCAGCATTTT. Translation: CASSLVGNHYGPQHF.

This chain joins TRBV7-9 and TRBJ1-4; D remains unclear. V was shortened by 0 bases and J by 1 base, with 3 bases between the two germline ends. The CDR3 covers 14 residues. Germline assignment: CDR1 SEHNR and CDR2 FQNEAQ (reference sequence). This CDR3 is CASSLAQTNEKLFF. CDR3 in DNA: TGTGCCAGCAGCTTAGCGCAAACTAATGAAAAACTGTTTTTT.

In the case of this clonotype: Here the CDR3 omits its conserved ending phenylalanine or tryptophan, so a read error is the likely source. CDR3 sequence (DNA): TGTGCCAGCAGCCAGGGGAGGGTTAGCGAGACCCAGTACTTA. This translates into CASSQGRVSETQYL. The V and J genes are TRBV7-8 and TRBJ2-5; perhaps TRBD2 as D (7 bases). Germline V CDR1 and CDR2: SGHVS, FQNEAQ. The V gene lost 5 bases and the J gene lost 5 bases, with 15 bases spanning the gap. This CDR3 has 14 amino acids.

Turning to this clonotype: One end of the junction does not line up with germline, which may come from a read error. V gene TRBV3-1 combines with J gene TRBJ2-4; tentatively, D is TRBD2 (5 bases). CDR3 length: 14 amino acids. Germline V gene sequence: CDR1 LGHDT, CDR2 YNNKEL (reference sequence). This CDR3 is CASGHGLAKNIQYF. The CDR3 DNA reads TGTGCCAGCGGCCACGGACTAGCCAAAAACATTCAGTACTTC.

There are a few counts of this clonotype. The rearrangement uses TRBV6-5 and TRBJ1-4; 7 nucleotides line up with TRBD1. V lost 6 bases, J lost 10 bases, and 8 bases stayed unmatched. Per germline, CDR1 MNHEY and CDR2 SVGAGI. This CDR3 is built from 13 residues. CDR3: CASSLRQGGKLFF. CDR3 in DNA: TGTGCCAGCAGCTTAAGACAGGGTGGAAAACTGTTTTTT.

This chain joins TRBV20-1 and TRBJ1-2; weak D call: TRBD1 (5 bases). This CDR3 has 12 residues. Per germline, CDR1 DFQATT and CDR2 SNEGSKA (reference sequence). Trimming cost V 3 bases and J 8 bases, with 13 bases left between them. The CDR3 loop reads CSASRDGRGYTF. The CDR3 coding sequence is TGCAGTGCTAGCCGGGACGGCCGGGGCTACACCTTC.

As DNA, the CDR3 is TGTGCCAGCAGCCAGACAGGGTATCAGCCCCAGCATTTT. It yields the protein CASSQTGYQPQHF. V is TRBV14 and J is TRBJ1-5, with 7 bases aligning to TRBD1. Germline CDR1 is SGHDN and CDR2 is FVKESK. V dropped 3 bases and J dropped 5; count of bases not matched to a gene: 1. This CDR3 contains 13 residues.

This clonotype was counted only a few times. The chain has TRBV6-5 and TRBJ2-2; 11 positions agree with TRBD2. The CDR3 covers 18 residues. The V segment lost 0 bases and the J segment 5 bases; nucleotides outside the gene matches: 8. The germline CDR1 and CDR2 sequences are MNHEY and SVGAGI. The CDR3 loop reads CASSYSIIAGGRTGELFF. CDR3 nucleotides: TGTGCCAGCAGTTACTCGATCATAGCGGGAGGGCGGACCGGGGAGCTGTTTTTT.

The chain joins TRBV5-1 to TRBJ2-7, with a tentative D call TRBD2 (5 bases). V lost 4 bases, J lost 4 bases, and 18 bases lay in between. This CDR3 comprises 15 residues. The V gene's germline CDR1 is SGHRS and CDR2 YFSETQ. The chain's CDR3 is CASSNEGHATYEQYF. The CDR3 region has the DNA TGCGCCAGCAGCAATGAGGGCCACGCTACGTACGAGCAGTACTTC.

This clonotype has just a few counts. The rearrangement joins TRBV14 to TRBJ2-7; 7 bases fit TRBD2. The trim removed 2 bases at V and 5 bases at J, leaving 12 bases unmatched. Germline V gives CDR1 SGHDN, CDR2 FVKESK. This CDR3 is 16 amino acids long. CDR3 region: CASSQINLRESNEQYF. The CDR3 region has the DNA TGTGCCAGCAGCCAAATAAATTTGCGGGAGTCCAACGAGCAGTACTTC.

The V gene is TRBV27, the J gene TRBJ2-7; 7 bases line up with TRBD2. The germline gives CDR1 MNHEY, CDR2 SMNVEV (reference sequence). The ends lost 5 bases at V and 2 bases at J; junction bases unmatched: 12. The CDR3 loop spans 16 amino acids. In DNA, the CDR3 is TGTGCCAGCAGTGCACCTAGCGGCCGGGGAACCTACGAGCAGTACTTC. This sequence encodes CASSAPSGRGTYEQYF.

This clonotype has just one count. Here the CDR3 DNA reads TGTGCCAGCAGCGGACCGGGACCTCCGTCGGGGGAGCTGTTTTTT. Translating it yields CASSGPGPPSGELFF. This rearrangement joins TRBV28 to TRBJ2-2, with D possibly being TRBD1 or TRBD2 (5 bases each). The CDR3 has 15 amino acids. Germline loops: CDR1 MDHEN, CDR2 SYDVKM. Trimming cost V 6 bases and J 8 bases, with 19 bases left between them.

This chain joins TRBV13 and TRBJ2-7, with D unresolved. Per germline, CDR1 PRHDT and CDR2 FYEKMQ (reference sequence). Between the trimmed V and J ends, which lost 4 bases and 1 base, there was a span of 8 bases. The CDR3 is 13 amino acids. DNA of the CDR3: TGTGCCAGCAGCTCCTACGGTTCCTACGAGCAGTACTTC. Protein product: CASSSYGSYEQYF.

DNA of the CDR3: TGTGCCAGCAGTGGACTAGCGGGAGTCAACAATGAGCAGTTCTTC. Translation: CASSGLAGVNNEQFF. The rearrangement links TRBV28 to TRBJ2-1; the match to TRBD2 covers 13 bases. CDR3 length: 15 residues. CDR1 is MDHEN and CDR2 is SYDVKM in the germline V gene. V dropped 5 bases and J dropped 5; count of bases not matched to a gene: 3.

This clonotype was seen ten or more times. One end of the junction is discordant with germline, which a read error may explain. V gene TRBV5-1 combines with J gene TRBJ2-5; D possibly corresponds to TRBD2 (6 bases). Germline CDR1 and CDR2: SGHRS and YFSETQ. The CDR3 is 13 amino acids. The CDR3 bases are TGTGCCAGCAGCTTGGGGGGTGGTGAGACCCAGTACTTC. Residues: CASSLGGGETQYF.

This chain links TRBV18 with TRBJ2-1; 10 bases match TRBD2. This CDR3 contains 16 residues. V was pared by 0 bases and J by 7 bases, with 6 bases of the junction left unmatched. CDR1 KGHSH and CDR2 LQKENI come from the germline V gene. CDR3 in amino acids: CASSPPVLAGPNEQFF. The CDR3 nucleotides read TGTGCCAGCTCACCACCAGTACTAGCGGGACCGAATGAGCAGTTCTTC.

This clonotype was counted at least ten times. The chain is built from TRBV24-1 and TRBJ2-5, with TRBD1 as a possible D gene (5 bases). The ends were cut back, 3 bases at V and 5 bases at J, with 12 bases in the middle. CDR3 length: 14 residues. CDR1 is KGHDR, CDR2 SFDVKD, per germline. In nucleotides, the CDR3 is TGTGCCACCAGTGATGCAGGGTTCGGGGAGACCCAGTACTTC. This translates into CATSDAGFGETQYF.

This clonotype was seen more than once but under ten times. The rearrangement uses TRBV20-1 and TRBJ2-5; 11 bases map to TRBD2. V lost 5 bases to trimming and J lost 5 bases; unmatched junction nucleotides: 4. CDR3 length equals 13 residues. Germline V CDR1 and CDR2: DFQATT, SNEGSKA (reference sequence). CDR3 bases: TGCAGTGCTCCGACTAGCGGGACTGAGACCCAGTACTTC. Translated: CSAPTSGTETQYF.

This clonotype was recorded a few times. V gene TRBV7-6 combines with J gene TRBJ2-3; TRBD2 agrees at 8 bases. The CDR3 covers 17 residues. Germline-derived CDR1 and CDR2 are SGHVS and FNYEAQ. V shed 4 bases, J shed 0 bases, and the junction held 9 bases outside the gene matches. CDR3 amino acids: CASSSEPGLGSTDTQYF. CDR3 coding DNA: TGTGCCAGCAGCTCCGAACCGGGACTAGGGAGCACAGATACGCAGTATTTT.

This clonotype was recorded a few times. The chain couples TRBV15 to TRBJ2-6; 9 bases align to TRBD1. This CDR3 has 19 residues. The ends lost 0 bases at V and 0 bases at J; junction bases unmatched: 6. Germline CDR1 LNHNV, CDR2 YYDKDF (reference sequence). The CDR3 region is CATSRDPGQGYSGANVLTF. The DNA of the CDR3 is TGTGCCACCAGCAGAGATCCGGGACAGGGATACTCTGGGGCCAACGTCCTGACTTTC.